This T cell receptor (beta chain) was obtained from a study of metastatic and nonmetastatic thyroid tumors (TCRdb year 2020). For context, the study as a whole: Repertoires from peripheral blood and from tumor or nodule tissue samples of malignant and benign thyroid patients were compared. The study at large found these results: In both blood and tumor samples, malignant tumors were reported to have significantly higher TCR beta diversity than benign nodules.

The library was made by PCR. TCRdb shows the sequencer as Illumina HiSeq 4000. High-throughput sequencing was used to profile the TCR beta-chain CDR3 region of every patient. The authors' analysis ran thus. A classifier to discriminate distant-metastatic papillary thyroid cancer patients was built from CDR3 differences across clinicopathological groups. Repertoire diversity was assessed with the Shannon index, and tumor-blood repertoire similarity with the Morisita-Horn index. TCRdb's own reprocessing of the public reads used fastp at Q25 and MiXCR and kept productive beta chains. The authors' filters were not applied to this entry. A total of around 17,000 clones appear in this sample, roughly 24% of them only once. In total, the top ten clones hold approximately 15% of the sample. No treatment had been received by any patient before thyroid surgery. Using T-cell receptor beta sequencing, the researchers looked back retrospectively at clinical samples from patients, gathered between about 2012 and 2019.

The CDR1 and CDR2 encoded by the germline V gene are MNHEY and SVGEGT. CDR3 length: 14 amino acids, cysteine to phenylalanine. Only CDR3 DNA remains: 42 bases, in frame from the first base. V and J are trimmed by 8 bases and 3 bases, and the gene matches miss 9 bases of the junction. Regarding this clone: Its antigen specificity is not known. Per-base quality was not reported, and no clone a single base away is much larger than it.

The rearranged chain carries TRBV6-2 or TRBV6-3 and TRBJ1-2; 7 central bases correspond to TRBD1. Sequencing was performed on adjacent normal tissue. This clonotype originated in a female donor with papillary thyroid cancer or a benign thyroid nodule (not recorded which). Some clones in this sample may be carry-over from other donors' samples. CDR3 sequence: CASSYWDSDYGYTF. The nucleotide sequence is TGTGCCAGCTCATATTGGGACAGTGACTATGGCTACACCTTC.